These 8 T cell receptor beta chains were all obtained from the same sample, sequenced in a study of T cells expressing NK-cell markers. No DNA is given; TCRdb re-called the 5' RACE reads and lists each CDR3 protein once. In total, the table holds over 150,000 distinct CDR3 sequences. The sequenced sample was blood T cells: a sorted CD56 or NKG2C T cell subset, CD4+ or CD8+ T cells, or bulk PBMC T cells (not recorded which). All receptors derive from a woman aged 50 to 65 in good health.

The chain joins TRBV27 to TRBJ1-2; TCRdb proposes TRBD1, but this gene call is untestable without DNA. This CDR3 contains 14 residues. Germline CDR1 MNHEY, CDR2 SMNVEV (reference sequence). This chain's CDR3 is CASRTGLVNYGYTF.

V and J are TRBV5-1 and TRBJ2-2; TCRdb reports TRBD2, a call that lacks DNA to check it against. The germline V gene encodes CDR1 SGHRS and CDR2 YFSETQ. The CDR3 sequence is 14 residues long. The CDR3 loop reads CASSLTRDFGELFF.

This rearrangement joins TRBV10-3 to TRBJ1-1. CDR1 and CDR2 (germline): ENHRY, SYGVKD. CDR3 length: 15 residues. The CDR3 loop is CAISGIRDWNTEAFF.

CDR3 region: CASRERSFNQPQHF. This chain connects TRBV28 to TRBJ1-5. CDR1 and CDR2 from the germline V gene are MDHEN and SYDVKM. The length of the CDR3 is 14 residues.

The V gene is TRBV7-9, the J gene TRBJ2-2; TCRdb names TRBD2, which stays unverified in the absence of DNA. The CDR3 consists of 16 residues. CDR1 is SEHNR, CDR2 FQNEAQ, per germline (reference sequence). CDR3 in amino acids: CASSLEAGGLTGELFF.

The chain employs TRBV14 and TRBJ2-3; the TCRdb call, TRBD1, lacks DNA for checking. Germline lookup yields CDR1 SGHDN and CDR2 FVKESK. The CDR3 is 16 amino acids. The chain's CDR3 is CASSPLGQASTDTQYF.

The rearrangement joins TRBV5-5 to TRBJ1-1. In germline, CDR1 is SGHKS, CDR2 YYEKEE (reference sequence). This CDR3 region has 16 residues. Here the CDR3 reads CASSLRPGRMNTEAFF.

CDR3 loop: CASSPYWTSSYNEQFF. The V and J genes are TRBV7-9 and TRBJ2-1; TCRdb's D call of TRBD2 is untestable without DNA. The germline V gene has CDR1 SEHNR and CDR2 FQNEAQ (reference sequence). The length of the CDR3 is 16 residues.